Presented here are 23 T cell receptor beta chains from one specimen sequenced in a study of blood T cell repertoires in COVID-19. Using immunoSEQ multiplex PCR, the repertoire was profiled, and TCRdb retains in-frame clones only, with some absent. The sample records 150,000 or so clones, under 90% being singletons. The sequencing sample was made of PBMCs or T cells enriched from blood (not recorded which). The receptor source for this set is a man aged 45 to 65 who had recovered from COVID-19.

This clone was seen just once. The V and J genes are TRBV7-8 and TRBJ1-3; 7 bases map to TRBD1. The ends lost 5 bases at V and 4 bases at J; junction bases unmatched: 8. This CDR3 region has 15 residues. Germline CDR1 reads SGHVS; CDR2 reads FQNEAQ. The CDR3 reads CASSGAQGGGNTIYF. DNA for the CDR3: TGTGCCAGCAGCGGGGCTCAGGGGGGCGGAAACACCATATATTTT.

The V and J genes are TRBV7-2 and TRBJ1-4, with 8 bases fitting TRBD1. V lost 5 bases to trimming and J lost 7 bases; unmatched junction nucleotides: 3. This CDR3 contains 13 residues. Germline V gene lookup returns CDR1 SGHTA and CDR2 FQGNSA. This CDR3 reads CASSQDRVEKLFF. The CDR3 DNA follows: TGTGCCAGCAGCCAGGACAGGGTTGAAAAACTGTTTTTT.

This clone was detected only once. The chain carries TRBV9 and TRBJ1-5, with D possibly TRBD1 on 5 matching bases. Per germline, CDR1 SGDLS and CDR2 YYNGEE. The V end lost 3 bases, the J end lost 9 bases, and 13 bases lay between the germline ends. The CDR3 totals 13 residues. CDR3 sequence (DNA): TGTGCCAGCAGCGAGGCAGGGAAAATGCCCCAGCATTTT. Protein product: CASSEAGKMPQHF.

V gene TRBV19 combines with J gene TRBJ2-7, with 8 bases identical to TRBD2. The CDR3 contains 15 residues. Germline CDR1 is LNHDA and CDR2 is SQIVND (reference sequence). Trimming cost V 3 bases and J 5 bases; bases outside gene matches: 9. The CDR3 protein is CASSIGGLAGHEQYF. As DNA, the CDR3 is TGTGCCAGTAGTATCGGCGGCCTAGCGGGTCACGAGCAGTACTTC.

The chain carries TRBV10-3 and TRBJ2-7; 8 positions agree with TRBD1. V shed 9 bases, J shed 2 bases, and the junction held 6 bases outside the gene matches. The CDR3 loop spans 13 amino acids. Germline V CDR1 and CDR2: ENHRY, SYGVKD. CDR3 nucleotide sequence: TGTGCCATTAACAGGGGGAACCCCTACGAGCAGTACTTC. Its translation is CAINRGNPYEQYF.

The chain links TRBV3-1 (or the pseudogene TRBV3-2) to TRBJ1-6, with 7 bases identical to TRBD1. CDR1 and CDR2 from the germline V gene are LGHDT and YNNKEL (reference sequence). This CDR3 is 18 amino acids long. V trimming: 4 bases; J trimming: 0 bases; junction bases outside the gene matches: 9. For the CDR3, the DNA is TGTGCCAGCAGCCGTACCCAAGGGGGCAACTCCTATAATTCACCCCTCCACTTT. It specifies CASSRTQGGNSYNSPLHF.

V gene TRBV3-1 (or the pseudogene TRBV3-2) combines with J gene TRBJ1-6, with a possible D match to TRBD1 (6 bases). Germline CDR1 LGHDT, CDR2 YNNKEL (reference sequence). V lost 1 base and J 8 bases, leaving 6 bases between the germline ends. CDR3 length: 13 amino acids. As DNA, the CDR3 is TGTGCCAGCAGCCAAGGGGGGCATTCACCCCTCCACTTT. It translates to CASSQGGHSPLHF.

The chain combines TRBV18 with TRBJ1-2; TRBD1 aligns across 9 bases. CDR1 and CDR2 from the germline V gene are KGHSH and LQKENI. The junction had 9 bases not matched to a gene; V was cut back by 4 bases and J by 12 bases. The CDR3 is made up of 13 amino acids. DNA for the CDR3: TGTGCCAGCTCACTAGACGCCGGGACAGGGAACACCTTC. Translated: CASSLDAGTGNTF.

The chain has TRBV6-5 and TRBJ1-4, with a weak D call TRBD1 (6 bases). V was trimmed by 6 bases and J by 4 bases, leaving 12 bases between them. The CDR3 totals 14 residues. Germline CDR1 and CDR2: MNHEY and SVGAGI. CDR3 nucleotides: TGTGCCAGCAGCAACGGACAGCTTAATGAAAAACTGTTTTTT. It yields the protein CASSNGQLNEKLFF.

This chain uses TRBV29-1 with TRBJ1-3; D is ambiguous. The CDR3 runs 14 residues. Per germline, CDR1 SQVTM and CDR2 ANQGSEA. V lost 4 bases and J lost 0, with 10 bases in between. CDR3 DNA: TGCAGCGTTGTTGCGGGGAACTCTGGAAACACCATATATTTT. Its protein is CSVVAGNSGNTIYF.

This sequence joins TRBV19 and TRBJ2-2; 7 bases match TRBD2. The CDR3 spans 14 residues. Germline V CDR1 and CDR2: LNHDA, SQIVND (reference sequence). V was clipped by 5 bases and J by 12 bases; unmatched bases: 12. This CDR3 reads CASSAAREGSKLFF. DNA of the CDR3: TGTGCCAGTAGTGCAGCTAGGGAGGGTTCGAAGCTGTTTTTT.

The rearrangement uses TRBV7-2 and TRBJ1-6; TRBD1 might be the D (6 bases). The CDR3 extends over 16 amino acids. Trimming pared 5 bases from V and 9 bases from J, leaving 20 bases between. Germline values: CDR1 SGHTA, CDR2 FQGNSA. Written as DNA, the CDR3 is TGTGCCAGCAGCCCGGACTCCACAGGGATTGGTTCACCCCTCCACTTT. Protein product: CASSPDSTGIGSPLHF.

The chain employs TRBV6-2 or TRBV6-3 and TRBJ1-1; 8 bases align to TRBD1. There are 15 residues in the CDR3. In germline, CDR1 is MNHEY, CDR2 SVGEGT. The V and J ends lost 2 bases and 3 bases, in that order; junction bases with no gene match: 5. The CDR3 DNA sequence: TGTGCCAGCAGTTACCATGCAGGGGGCGACACTGAAGCTTTCTTT. Protein sequence: CASSYHAGGDTEAFF.

V usage is TRBV2 and J usage is TRBJ1-3; D is ambiguous. The CDR3 is 14 residues long. Germline values: CDR1 SNHLY, CDR2 FYNNEI. V was pared by 1 base and J by 4 bases, with 8 bases between. CDR3 DNA: TGTGCCAGCAGTGAAGGGACTAGAGGAAACACCATATATTTT. As protein: CASSEGTRGNTIYF. The variable domain in full, with the rest retrieved from reference TRBV2 and TRBJ1-3, is EPEVTQTPSHQVTQMGQEVILRCVPISNHLYFYWYRQILGQKVEFLVSFYNNEISEKSEIFDDQFSVERPDGSNFTLKIRSTKLEDSAMYFCASSEGTRGNTIYFGEGSWLTVV.

This sequence joins TRBV9 and TRBJ1-3; 7 nucleotides line up with TRBD1. V lost 4 bases to trimming and J lost 0 bases; unmatched junction nucleotides: 7. The CDR3 sequence is 16 residues long. Germline V CDR1 and CDR2: SGDLS, YYNGEE. The CDR3 loop is CASSFGDSYSGNTIYF. DNA for the CDR3: TGTGCCAGCAGCTTTGGGGACAGCTACTCTGGAAACACCATATATTTT.

The V call is TRBV4-3, the J call TRBJ2-7, with TRBD1 matching over 8 bases. This CDR3 contains 16 residues. Unmatched junction bases numbered 11, after V lost 3 bases and J lost 4 bases. Germline values: CDR1 LGHNA, CDR2 YSLEER. CDR3 in amino acids: CASSQGGQGAYYEQYF. The DNA of the CDR3 is TGCGCCAGCAGCCAGGGGGGCCAGGGGGCGTATTACGAGCAGTACTTC.

V and J are TRBV29-1 and TRBJ2-7, with D perhaps matching TRBD1 (5 bases). V shed 6 bases and J shed 0 bases, with 9 bases lying between them. This CDR3 has 12 amino acids. Germline V gives CDR1 SQVTM, CDR2 ANQGSEA. For the CDR3, the DNA is TGCAGCGTGGGGCCCAGCTCCTACGAGCAGTACTTC. Translating gives CSVGPSSYEQYF.

The V and J genes are TRBV13 and TRBJ1-1; no definite D call. Deletions cut 3 bases from V and 11 bases from J, with 13 bases between. Per the germline V gene, CDR1 is PRHDT and CDR2 is FYEKMQ (reference sequence). CDR3 length equals 12 residues. DNA for the CDR3: TGTGCCAGCAGCTTCAGTCCCCTCGGGGCTTTCTTT. Translated, it gives CASSFSPLGAFF.

The chain employs TRBV9 and TRBJ1-3; D might be TRBD1 (6 bases). The ends were cut back, 0 bases at V and 0 bases at J, with 7 bases in the middle. CDR3 size: 15 residues. Looked up from germline, CDR1 is SGDLS and CDR2 is YYNGEE. This CDR3 reads CASSVEGGSGNTIYF. CDR3 nucleotides: TGTGCCAGCAGCGTAGAAGGGGGCTCTGGAAACACCATATATTTT.

The rearrangement uses TRBV2 and TRBJ2-7; D is unclear. Trimming took off 4 bases at V and 3 bases at J, with 7 bases between the two ends. This CDR3 has 12 residues. Germline V gene sequence: CDR1 SNHLY, CDR2 FYNNEI. CDR3 sequence (DNA): TGTGCCAGCAGTGGAGAGAACTACGAGCAGTACTTC. Encoded protein: CASSGENYEQYF.

V gene TRBV18 combines with J gene TRBJ1-1; 7 bases are a match to TRBD1. The length of the CDR3 is 13 residues. Germline V lookup: CDR1 KGHSH, CDR2 LQKENI. V lost 6 bases and J lost 6; bases outside the gene matches: 7. CDR3 sequence reads: CASSSTGYSEAFF. In nucleotides, the CDR3 is TGTGCCAGCTCCTCGACAGGGTACTCTGAAGCTTTCTTT.

The chain employs TRBV2 and TRBJ1-5; D gene uncertain. V lost 5 bases to trimming and J lost 4 bases, with 15 bases between them. This CDR3 region has 15 residues. CDR1 and CDR2 (germline): SNHLY, FYNNEI. The CDR3 sequence: CASSWRVTRNQPQHF. CDR3 nucleotide sequence: TGTGCCAGCAGTTGGAGGGTTACCAGGAATCAGCCCCAGCATTTT.

This chain connects TRBV7-2 to TRBJ2-3; tentative D call: TRBD2 (7 bases). There are 15 residues in the CDR3. Deletions cut 5 bases from V and 4 bases from J, with 16 bases between. Germline V lookup: CDR1 SGHTA, CDR2 FQGNSA. The CDR3 DNA is TGTGCCAGCAGCCCGGGGTCCGGGGGGCCAGATACGCAGTATTTT. Protein product: CASSPGSGGPDTQYF.